Each of the 21 T cell receptor beta chains below was sequenced from the same sample in a study of low-dose radiotherapy and immunotherapy resistance in tumors (dated by TCRdb to 2021 to 2024). These reads were obtained on an Illumina HiSeq 2500. First-strand cDNA was synthesized with Superscript III and a set of TRAV- and TRBV-specific primers, covering both TCRalpha and TCRbeta chains. A roughly 19-cycle PCR with Phusion amplified the TCRs, pairing a constant-region primer with the adapter that was attached to the V primers. The raw public reads went through TCRdb reprocessing: fastp at Q25, MiXCR clone calling, in-frame beta chains kept. For every CDR3 protein sequence, its rows merge into one entry that carries the most common genes and DNA. For this sample there are 35,000 to 45,000 distinct CDR3 sequences; 20% to 30% appear just once. Together, the top ten hold over 9% of the sample. The time point tag for this specimen amounts to: after trial treatment. The treatment or condition label corresponds to: LDRT plus nivolumab, ipilimumab, low-dose cyclophosphamide and aspirin (RACIN trial).

The specimen comprised PBMCs, sampled after low-dose radiotherapy plus immunotherapy. The receptors originated from a male donor with prostate cancer.

This clonotype occurred many times. The gene calls are TRBV7-9 and TRBJ2-5, with 11 positions matching TRBD2. Germline values: CDR1 SEHNR, CDR2 FQNEAQ (reference sequence). The J segment lost 5 bases and the V segment lost 4 bases, leaving 12 bases of the junction unmatched. The length of the CDR3 is 17 residues. The CDR3 loop is CASSSGTSGGMRETQYF. CDR3 bases: TGTGCCAGCAGCTCCGGGACTAGCGGAGGAATGAGGGAGACCCAGTACTTC.

J is TRBJ2-7 and V is TRBV5-1, with D possibly called TRBD1 or TRBD2 (5 bases each). The CDR3 spans 14 residues. Germline loops: CDR1 SGHRS, CDR2 YFSETQ. The V end lost 4 bases, the J end lost 3 bases, and 14 bases lay between the germline ends. The CDR3 DNA reads as TGCGCCAGCAGCGCTCTGGGGGAAGGCTACGAGCAGTACTTC. It yields the protein CASSALGEGYEQYF.

For this clonotype: A far larger clone is a single base away, which makes a read error likely. V and J are TRBV19 and TRBJ2-7, with TRBD2 matching over 7 bases. Germline CDR1 and CDR2: LNHDA and SQIVND (reference sequence). The CDR3 runs to 16 residues. The J segment lost 7 bases and the V segment lost 7 bases, leaving 19 bases of the junction unmatched. The CDR3 DNA sequence: TGTGCCAGTACTCAGCGGGACTCCGCCTCCTACAATGAGCAGTACTTC. Translation gives CASTQRDSASYNEQYF.

In its sample, this clonotype was seen a few times. This likely traces to a read error, being one base from a far larger clone. V usage is TRBV6-1 and J usage is TRBJ2-5; D gene uncertain. This CDR3 has 11 amino acids. The V gene's germline CDR1 is MNHNS and CDR2 SASEGT. V dropped 6 bases and J dropped 11 bases, with 13 bases sitting between them. CDR3: CASRVGGEQYF. The DNA of the CDR3 is TGTGCCAGCAGGGTCGGCGGTGAGCAGTACTTC.

The V and J genes are TRBV7-6 and TRBJ2-7, with 7 bases lining up with TRBD1. CDR1 and CDR2 (germline): SGHVS, FNYEAQ. The CDR3 has 19 residues. V dropped 5 bases and J dropped 5; count of bases not matched to a gene: 24. CDR3 region: CASSTTRTGGLRAGNEQYF. CDR3 nucleotides: TGTGCCAGCAGCACCACCCGGACAGGTGGTTTGCGAGCAGGCAACGAGCAGTACTTC.

This clonotype was seen many times. V and J are TRBV27 and TRBJ2-7; 13 bases are a match to TRBD2. Germline lookup yields CDR1 MNHEY and CDR2 SMNVEV (reference sequence). The CDR3 has 16 amino acids. With V trimmed by 6 bases and J by 2 bases, 7 bases remained unmatched. The CDR3 sequence is CASSELAGGLPYEQYF. CDR3 sequence (DNA): TGTGCCAGCAGCGAACTAGCGGGAGGGCTCCCCTACGAGCAGTACTTC.

Note on this clonotype: A single base is all that separates this from a far larger clone, so a read error is likely. The genes are TRBV11-2 and TRBJ2-3, with 7 bases fitting TRBD1. Germline V gene sequence: CDR1 SGHAT, CDR2 FQNNGV. The CDR3 loop spans 14 amino acids. CDR3 bases: TGTGCCAGGAGCTTTGATAGGGGGCGAGATACGCAGTATTTT. Translation gives CARSFDRGRDTQYF. The full variable domain, with the rest looked up from reference TRBV11-2 and TRBJ2-3, is EAGVAQSPRYKIIEKRQSVAFWCNPISGHATLYWYQQILGQGPKLLIQFQNNGVVDDSQLPKDRFSAERLKGVDSTLKIQPAKLEDSAVYLCARSFDRGRDTQYFGPGTRLTVL.

In its sample, this clonotype was seen many times. This chain links TRBV12-3 or TRBV12-4 with TRBJ2-3; D is uncertain. V was trimmed by 5 bases and J by 0 bases, leaving 12 bases between them. The CDR3 contains 15 residues. The CDR3: CASSPTGISTDTQYF. CDR3 sequence (DNA): TGTGCCAGCAGTCCTACTGGGATTAGCACAGATACGCAGTATTTT.

The DNA of the CDR3 is TGTGCCAGCAGTTCCGGGACTCTCCAAGAGACCCAGTACTTC. Translating it yields CASSSGTLQETQYF. This chain connects TRBV28 to TRBJ2-5; a weak D match, TRBD2 (6 bases). This CDR3 has 14 amino acids. V lost 4 bases and J lost 1, with 10 bases in between. The germline gives CDR1 MDHEN, CDR2 SYDVKM.

Comment on this clonotype: A far larger clone is one nucleotide away, so this likely arose from a read error. V gene TRBV7-6 combines with J gene TRBJ2-7, with 9 bases identical to TRBD2. Germline V CDR1 and CDR2: SGHVS, FNYEAQ. This CDR3 contains 15 residues. V shed 1 base, J shed 7 bases, and the junction held 8 bases outside the gene matches. The CDR3 nucleotides read TGTGCCAGCAGCTTAGGACTAGCGGAGTACAATGAGCAGTACTTC. Protein sequence: CASSLGLAEYNEQYF.

This clonotype was seen many times. At one end the junction does not follow the germline gene, possibly because of a read error. The genes are TRBV20-1 and TRBJ1-4; D is uncertain. Germline CDR1 reads DFQATT; CDR2 reads SNEGSKA (reference sequence). The CDR3 contains 11 residues. The chain's CDR3 is CSARVSDGFGF. For the CDR3, the DNA is TGCAGTGCTAGAGTAAGCGACGGCTTCGGTTTT.

This clonotype was seen repeatedly, ten times or more. The chain links TRBV2 to TRBJ2-3; 9 bases map to TRBD1. Per germline, CDR1 SNHLY and CDR2 FYNNEI. This CDR3 spans 15 amino acids. With V trimmed by 6 bases and J by 2 bases, 6 bases remained unmatched. The CDR3 loop reads CASRLDRGDTDTQYF. In nucleotides, the CDR3 is TGTGCCAGCAGACTGGACAGGGGCGACACAGATACGCAGTATTTT.

As regards this clonotype: The limits of the CDR3 on the DNA are not certain, so only TCRdb's listed CDR3 is given. The V call is TRBV21-1, the J call TRBJ1-4; TRBD1, the D gene given by the table, was not confirmed from the DNA. TRBV21-1 is annotated as a pseudogene. The length of the CDR3 is 22 amino acids, counting both ends. The CDR3 loop reads CASSKAPEFLPGASLNEKLFFF.

This clonotype is termed medium-sized. The gene calls are TRBV21-1 and TRBJ2-7; the table's D call, TRBD1, was not checked against the DNA. TRBV21-1 is shown as a pseudogene. The CDR3 totals 13 residues. In nucleotides, the CDR3 is TGTGCCAGGCCCCTGACAGGCGGCTACGAGCAGTACTTC. Residues: CARPLTGGYEQYF.

Many counts were recorded for this clonotype. Relative to the germline gene, one junction end is altered; a read error may explain this. The J gene is TRBJ2-3, the V gene TRBV5-3; no clear D. TRBV5-3 is assigned to the ORF class and has an uncertain function. This CDR3 region has 11 residues. The CDR3: CASSLADTQYF. The DNA of the CDR3 is TGTGCCAGCAGCTTAGCAGATACGCAGTATTTT.

This clonotype came up many times. This chain connects TRBV10-2 to TRBJ2-3; 16 bases are shared with TRBD2. The trim removed 5 bases at V and 7 bases at J, leaving 12 bases unmatched. Germline V gene sequence: CDR1 WSHSY, CDR2 SAAADI. CDR3 length: 18 amino acids. In nucleotides, the CDR3 is TGCGCCAGCAGTACCTCGGGACTAGCGGGGGGGAAGGGAAATACGCAGTATTTT. This translates into CASSTSGLAGGKGNTQYF.

This clonotype has a count of ten or more. The chain's CDR3 is CASSQPSGAQIEQYF. CDR3 DNA sequence: TGTGCCAGCAGTCAGCCTAGCGGGGCCCAGATCGAGCAGTACTTC. The J gene is TRBJ2-7, the V gene TRBV6-8; 9 positions match TRBD2. The CDR3 runs 15 residues. The ends lost 5 bases at V and 6 bases at J; junction bases unmatched: 11. The germline CDR1 and CDR2 sequences are MNHGY and SAAAGT.

The V and J genes are TRBV19 and TRBJ2-7; 9 positions match TRBD1. The CDR3 sequence is 14 residues long. V lost 5 bases, J lost 3 bases, and 5 bases stayed unmatched. The germline V gene has CDR1 LNHDA and CDR2 SQIVND (reference sequence). In nucleotides, the CDR3 is TGTGCCAGTAGTCCGGGACAGGGTCTCTACGAGCAGTACTTC. It yields the protein CASSPGQGLYEQYF.

This chain uses TRBV2 with TRBJ2-1; no clear D. The CDR3 is 15 residues long. Trimming stripped 4 bases from V and 1 base from J, with 11 bases between. Germline lookup yields CDR1 SNHLY and CDR2 FYNNEI. The CDR3 DNA follows: TGTGCCAGCAGTGGTAGTAGGTCTTCCTACAATGAGCAGTTCTTC. Translating gives CASSGSRSSYNEQFF.

This clonotype was detected many times. The J gene is TRBJ2-1, the V gene TRBV5-4; D perhaps matches TRBD1 (6 bases). Trimming took 2 bases from V and 0 from J, leaving 12 bases between them. CDR1 is SGHNT, CDR2 YYREEE, per germline (reference sequence). The CDR3 has 16 amino acids. CDR3 sequence (DNA): TGTGCCAGCAGCTTTGCAGGGGCGAGCTCCTACAATGAGCAGTTCTTC. Protein sequence: CASSFAGASSYNEQFF.

Ten or more counts support this clonotype. This chain links TRBV30 with TRBJ1-2; tentative D call: TRBD1 (5 bases). The V and J ends lost 6 bases and 4 bases respectively, with 12 bases between them. The germline V gene encodes CDR1 GTSNPN and CDR2 SVGIG (reference sequence). The length of the CDR3 is 12 residues. DNA for the CDR3: TGTGCCTGTTGGGTAGGGACCTATGGCTACACCTTC. This translates into CACWVGTYGYTF. Supplemented by reference TRBV30 and TRBJ1-2, the full variable domain reads SQTIHQWPATLVQPVGSPLSLECTVEGTSNPNLYWYRQAAGRGLQLLFYSVGIGQISSEVPQNLSASRPQDRQFILSSKKLLLSDSGFYLCACWVGTYGYTFGSGTRLTVV.